These 8 T cell receptor beta chains came from one sample sequenced in a study of PD-L1 blockade in urothelial cancer. Assay used: immunoSEQ multiplex PCR; TCRdb lists only in-frame clones, some missing. The table includes 85,000 to 100,000 clones, 85% to 95% detected once. The material was PBMCs, obtained around atezolizumab (anti-PD-L1) treatment. These receptors were taken from a man aged 55 to 69 with urothelial cancer.

V gene TRBV2 combines with J gene TRBJ2-5, with a possible D match to TRBD2 (6 bases). Germline V gives CDR1 SNHLY, CDR2 FYNNEI. Trimming stripped 6 bases from V and 1 base from J, with 9 bases between. CDR3 size: 13 residues. Here the CDR3 reads CASRRTTQETQYF. Here the CDR3 DNA reads TGTGCCAGCAGGAGGACTACCCAAGAGACCCAGTACTTC.

This clone was recorded only once. This chain uses TRBV27 with TRBJ2-3; D is ambiguous. The CDR3 runs 14 residues. The V gene's germline CDR1 is MNHEY and CDR2 SMNVEV (reference sequence). V was pared by 2 bases and J by 5 bases, with 11 bases between. The CDR3 reads CASSLIGTGDTQYF. In DNA, the CDR3 is TGTGCCAGCAGTTTAATAGGAACGGGAGATACGCAGTATTTT.

This clone has a handful of counts. The J gene is TRBJ2-1, the V gene TRBV18; D ambiguous. The CDR3 is made up of 13 amino acids. The ends were cut back, 2 bases at V and 8 bases at J, with 10 bases in the middle. Germline CDR1 KGHSH, CDR2 LQKENI. The CDR3 reads CASSPSVSDEQFF. For the CDR3, the DNA is TGTGCCAGCTCACCAAGCGTTTCGGATGAGCAGTTCTTC.

The chain employs TRBV7-3 and TRBJ2-1; D perhaps matches TRBD2 (6 bases). The V and J ends lost 5 bases and 0 bases respectively, with 20 bases between them. The V gene's germline CDR1 is SGHTA and CDR2 FQGTGA. The CDR3 extends over 18 amino acids. Written as DNA, the CDR3 is TGTGCCAGCAGCCCCATCCCCGCGGGACGACGCTCCTACAATGAGCAGTTCTTC. Encoded protein: CASSPIPAGRRSYNEQFF.

V usage is TRBV30 and J usage is TRBJ2-7, with TRBD1 as a possible D gene (8 bases). The length of the CDR3 is 13 residues. Germline V gives CDR1 GTSNPN, CDR2 SVGIG (reference sequence). V was shortened by 2 bases and J by 2 bases, with 10 bases between the two germline ends. CDR3 protein: CAWSTGGAYEQYF. The DNA of the CDR3 is TGTGCCTGGAGTACAGGGGGGGCCTACGAGCAGTACTTC.

The V and J genes are TRBV7-8 and TRBJ2-7; D remains ambiguous. Trimming cost V 3 bases and J 2 bases, with 2 bases left between them. The germline CDR1 and CDR2 sequences are SGHVS and FQNEAQ. This CDR3 has 11 amino acids. CDR3 bases: TGTGCCAGCAGCTTTACCTACGAGCAGTACTTC. It codes for CASSFTYEQYF. The variable domain in full, completed from reference TRBV7-8 and TRBJ2-7, reads GAGVSQSPRYKVAKRGQDVALRCDPISGHVSLFWYQQALGQGPEFLTYFQNEAQLDKSGLPSDRFFAERPEGSVSTLKIQRTQQEDSAVYLCASSFTYEQYFGPGTRLTVT.

This chain joins TRBV19 and TRBJ2-5; TRBD1 agrees at 8 bases. Germline-derived CDR1 and CDR2 are LNHDA and SQIVND (reference sequence). The CDR3 is made up of 14 amino acids. Trimming at V came to 6 bases and at J to 4 bases, leaving 7 bases not matched to a gene. CDR3 bases: TGTGCCAGTAGAATGCAGGGGGCTGGAGAGACCCAGTACTTC. Protein sequence: CASRMQGAGETQYF.

The chain combines TRBV19 with TRBJ1-5, with 8 bases identical to TRBD1. J lost 4 bases, V lost 5 bases, and 7 bases had no gene match. Germline-derived CDR1 and CDR2 are LNHDA and SQIVND (reference sequence). This CDR3 has 15 amino acids. The DNA for the CDR3 is TGTGCCAGTAGTCAGGGGACAGGACCTAATCAGCCCCAGCATTTT. This translates into CASSQGTGPNQPQHF.